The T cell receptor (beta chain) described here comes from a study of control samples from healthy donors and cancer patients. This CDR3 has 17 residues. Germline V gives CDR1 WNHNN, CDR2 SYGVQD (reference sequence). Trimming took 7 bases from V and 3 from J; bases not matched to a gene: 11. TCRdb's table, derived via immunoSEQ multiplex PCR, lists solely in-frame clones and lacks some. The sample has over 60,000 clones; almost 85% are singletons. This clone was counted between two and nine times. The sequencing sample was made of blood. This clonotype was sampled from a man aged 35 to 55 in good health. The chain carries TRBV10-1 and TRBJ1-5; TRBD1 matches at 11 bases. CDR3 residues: CASTPGTGGVDNQPQHF. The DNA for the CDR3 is TGCGCCAGCACCCCGGGGACAGGGGGAGTCGACAATCAGCCCCAGCATTTT.